This T cell receptor (beta chain) was sequenced during a study of cytomegalovirus exposure and HLA in healthy donors. Study-level findings and limits: Among TCR beta chains of equal frequency, HLA-associated ones were more clonally expanded in a later analysis. The classifier was said to identify cytomegalovirus status with high specificity and sensitivity. A link between a missense DCLRE1C variant and TCR beta V- and J-gene trimming emerged from a later analysis.

This clone has a handful of counts. Its cognate antigen is unknown. Those who donated were healthy bone marrow donors. CDR1 WSHSY and CDR2 SAAADI come from the germline V gene. V trimming: 1 base; J trimming: 5 bases; junction bases outside the gene matches: 6. The length of the CDR3 is 16 residues. Both 60 Vbeta primers and 13 Jbeta primers went into the PCR. Data came from immunoSEQ multiplex PCR; TCRdb stores just in-frame clones and leaves some out. The data hold about 120,000 clones, with around 80% observed a single time. This TCR was sampled from a woman aged 40 to 55 in good health and CMV-seropositive. The chain carries TRBV10-2 and TRBJ2-5; 11 nucleotides match TRBD2. What was sequenced was PBMCs. In DNA, the CDR3 is TGCGCCAGCAGTGAGTTAGGGACTAGCGGAGGGGAGACCCAGTACTTC. As protein: CASSELGTSGGETQYF.